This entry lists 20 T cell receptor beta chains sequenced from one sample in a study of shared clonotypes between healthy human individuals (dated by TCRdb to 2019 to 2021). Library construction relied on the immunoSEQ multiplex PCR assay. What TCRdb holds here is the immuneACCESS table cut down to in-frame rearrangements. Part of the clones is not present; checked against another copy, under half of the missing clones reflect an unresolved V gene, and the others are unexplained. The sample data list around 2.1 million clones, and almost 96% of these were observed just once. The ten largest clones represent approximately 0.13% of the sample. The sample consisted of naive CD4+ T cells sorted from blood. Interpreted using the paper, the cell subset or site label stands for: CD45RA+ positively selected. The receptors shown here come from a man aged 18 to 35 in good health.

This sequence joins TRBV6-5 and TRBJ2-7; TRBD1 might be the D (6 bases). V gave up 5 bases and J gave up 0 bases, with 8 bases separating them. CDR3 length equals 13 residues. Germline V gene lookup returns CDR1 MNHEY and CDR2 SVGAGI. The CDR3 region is CASSTGSSYEQYF. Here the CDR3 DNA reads TGTGCCAGCAGTACAGGGAGCTCCTACGAGCAGTACTTC.

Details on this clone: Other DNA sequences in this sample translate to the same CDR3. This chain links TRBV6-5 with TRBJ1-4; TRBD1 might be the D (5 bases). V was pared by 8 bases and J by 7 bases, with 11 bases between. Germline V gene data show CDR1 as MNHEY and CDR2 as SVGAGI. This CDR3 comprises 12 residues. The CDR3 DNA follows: TGTGCCAGCGGTCGCGGGGGTGAAAAACTGTTTTTT. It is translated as CASGRGGEKLFF.

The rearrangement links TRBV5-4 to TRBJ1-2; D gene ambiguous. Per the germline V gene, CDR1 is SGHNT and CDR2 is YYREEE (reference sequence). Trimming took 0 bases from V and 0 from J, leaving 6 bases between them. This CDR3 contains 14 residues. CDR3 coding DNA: TGTGCCAGCAGCTTGGACGTCGCTAACTATGGCTACACCTTC. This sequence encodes CASSLDVANYGYTF.

The CDR3 protein is CASSRRTGVYGPYAGYTF. The CDR3 nucleotides are TGTGCCAGCAGCAGACGGACAGGGGTATACGGCCCCTATGCGGGCTACACCTTC. This rearrangement joins TRBV7-2 to TRBJ1-2; TRBD1 agrees at 9 bases. With V trimmed by 5 bases and J by 8 bases, 21 bases remained unmatched. The germline V gene encodes CDR1 SGHTA and CDR2 FQGNSA. The length of the CDR3 is 18 residues.

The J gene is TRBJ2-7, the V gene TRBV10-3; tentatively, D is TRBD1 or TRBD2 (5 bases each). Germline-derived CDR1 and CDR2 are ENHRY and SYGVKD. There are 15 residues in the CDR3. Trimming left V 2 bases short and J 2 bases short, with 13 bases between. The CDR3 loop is CAISEDIGDPYEQYF. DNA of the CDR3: TGTGCCATCAGTGAGGATATAGGGGACCCCTACGAGCAGTACTTC.

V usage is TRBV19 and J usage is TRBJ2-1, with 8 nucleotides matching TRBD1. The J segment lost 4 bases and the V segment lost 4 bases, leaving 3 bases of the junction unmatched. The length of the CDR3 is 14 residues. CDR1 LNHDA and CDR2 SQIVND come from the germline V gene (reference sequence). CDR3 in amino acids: CASSRTGIYNEQFF. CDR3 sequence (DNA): TGTGCCAGTAGTAGGACAGGGATATACAATGAGCAGTTCTTC. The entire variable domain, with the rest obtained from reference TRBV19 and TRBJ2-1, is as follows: DGGITQSPKYLFRKEGQNVTLSCEQNLNHDAMYWYRQDPGQGLRLIYYSQIVNDFQKGDIAEGYSVSREKKESFPLTVTSAQKNPTAFYLCASSRTGIYNEQFFGPGTRLTVL.

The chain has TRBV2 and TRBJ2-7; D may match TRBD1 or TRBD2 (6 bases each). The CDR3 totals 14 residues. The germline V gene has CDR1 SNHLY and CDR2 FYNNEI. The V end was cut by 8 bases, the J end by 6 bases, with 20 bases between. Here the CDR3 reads CASLLGAGISEQYF. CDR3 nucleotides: TGTGCCAGCCTTCTGGGGGCGGGAATAAGCGAGCAGTACTTC.

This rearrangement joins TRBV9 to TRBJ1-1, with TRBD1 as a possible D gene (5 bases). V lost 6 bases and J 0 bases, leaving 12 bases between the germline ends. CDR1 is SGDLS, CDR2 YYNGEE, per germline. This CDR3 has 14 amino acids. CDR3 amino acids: CASTKTVMNTEAFF. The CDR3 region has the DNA TGTGCCAGCACCAAGACAGTTATGAACACTGAAGCTTTCTTT.

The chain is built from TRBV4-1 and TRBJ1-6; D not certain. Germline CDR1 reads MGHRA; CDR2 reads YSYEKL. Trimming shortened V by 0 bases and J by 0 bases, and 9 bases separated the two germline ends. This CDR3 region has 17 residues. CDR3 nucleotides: TGCGCCAGCAGCCAAGAGGGCGAGAGCTCCTATAATTCACCCCTCCACTTT. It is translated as CASSQEGESSYNSPLHF.

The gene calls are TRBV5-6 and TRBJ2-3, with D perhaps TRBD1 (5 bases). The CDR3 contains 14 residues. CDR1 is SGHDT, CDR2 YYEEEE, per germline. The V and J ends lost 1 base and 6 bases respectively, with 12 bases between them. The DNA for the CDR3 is TGTGCCAGCAGCTTGTTTCAGGCAGGGGATACGCAGTATTTT. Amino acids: CASSLFQAGDTQYF.

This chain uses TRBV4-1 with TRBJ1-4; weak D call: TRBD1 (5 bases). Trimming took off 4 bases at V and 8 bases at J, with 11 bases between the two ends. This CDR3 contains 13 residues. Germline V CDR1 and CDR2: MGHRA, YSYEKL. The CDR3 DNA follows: TGCGCCAGCAGCCGAGGGGCGGGGGAAAAACTGTTTTTT. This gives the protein CASSRGAGEKLFF.

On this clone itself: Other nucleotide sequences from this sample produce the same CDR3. The CDR3 region is CASSQDGQGYGYTF. As DNA, the CDR3 is TGCGCCAGCAGCCAAGATGGGCAGGGCTATGGCTACACCTTC. The rearrangement uses TRBV4-1 and TRBJ1-2; the D gene is possibly TRBD1 (5 bases). V gave up 0 bases and J gave up 4 bases, with 9 bases separating them. The germline V gene encodes CDR1 MGHRA and CDR2 YSYEKL. This CDR3 contains 14 residues.

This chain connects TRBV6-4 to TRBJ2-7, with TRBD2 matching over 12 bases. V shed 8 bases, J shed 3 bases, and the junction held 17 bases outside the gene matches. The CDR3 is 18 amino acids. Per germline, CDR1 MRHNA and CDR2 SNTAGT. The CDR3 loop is CASLRRETSGSHNYEQYF. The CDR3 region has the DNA TGTGCCAGCCTAAGACGGGAGACTAGCGGGAGTCATAACTACGAGCAGTACTTC.

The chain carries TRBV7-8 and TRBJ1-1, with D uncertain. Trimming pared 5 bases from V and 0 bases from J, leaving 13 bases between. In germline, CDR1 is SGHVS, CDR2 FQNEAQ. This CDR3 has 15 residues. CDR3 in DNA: TGTGCCAGCAGCCCTGGGCAGAGAATGAACACTGAAGCTTTCTTT. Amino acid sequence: CASSPGQRMNTEAFF.

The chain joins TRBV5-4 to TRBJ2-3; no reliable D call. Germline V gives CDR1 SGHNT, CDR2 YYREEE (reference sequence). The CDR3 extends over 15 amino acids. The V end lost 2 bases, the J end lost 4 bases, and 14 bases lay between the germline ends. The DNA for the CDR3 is TGTGCCAGCAGCTTCGGAACCCCCCGGGCAGATACGCAGTATTTT. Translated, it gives CASSFGTPRADTQYF.

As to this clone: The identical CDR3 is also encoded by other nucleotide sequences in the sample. CDR3 coding DNA: TGTGCCAGCTCCCGACAGTACGAGCAGTACTTC. Residues: CASSRQYEQYF. The chain has TRBV6-5 and TRBJ2-7, with D maybe TRBD1 (5 bases). Trimming removed 8 bases at V and 4 bases at J, with 9 bases between. The germline CDR1 and CDR2 sequences are MNHEY and SVGAGI. The CDR3 spans 11 residues.

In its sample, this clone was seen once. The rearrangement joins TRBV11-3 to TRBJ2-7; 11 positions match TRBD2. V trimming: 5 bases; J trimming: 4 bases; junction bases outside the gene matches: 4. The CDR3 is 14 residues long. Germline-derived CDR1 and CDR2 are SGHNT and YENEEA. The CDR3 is CASSVAGGGYEQYF. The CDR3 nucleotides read TGTGCCAGCAGCGTAGCGGGGGGGGGTTACGAGCAGTACTTC. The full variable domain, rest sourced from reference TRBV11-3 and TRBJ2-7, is EAGVVQSPRYKIIEKKQPVAFWCNPISGHNTLYWYLQNLGQGPELLIRYENEEAVDDSQLPKDRFSAERLKGVDSTLKIQPAELGDSAVYLCASSVAGGGYEQYFGPGTRLTVT.

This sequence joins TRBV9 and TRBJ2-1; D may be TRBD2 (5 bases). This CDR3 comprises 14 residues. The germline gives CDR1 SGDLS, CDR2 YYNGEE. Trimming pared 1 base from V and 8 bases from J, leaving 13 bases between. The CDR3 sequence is CASSVPTLGDEQFF. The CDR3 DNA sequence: TGTGCCAGCAGCGTACCCACTCTCGGGGATGAGCAGTTCTTC.

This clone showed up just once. The CDR3 is CSVFNPGAFTGELFF. The CDR3 DNA sequence: TGCAGCGTCTTTAACCCGGGAGCCTTCACCGGGGAGCTGTTTTTT. The gene calls are TRBV29-1 and TRBJ2-2; possible D gene TRBD2, 6 bases. The V end was cut by 6 bases, the J end by 4 bases, with 18 bases between. Germline CDR1 SQVTM, CDR2 ANQGSEA. This CDR3 comprises 15 residues.

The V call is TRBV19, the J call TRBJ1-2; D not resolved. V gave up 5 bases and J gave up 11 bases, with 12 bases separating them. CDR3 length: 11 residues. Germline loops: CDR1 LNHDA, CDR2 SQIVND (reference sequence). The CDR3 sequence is CASSVRRLYTF. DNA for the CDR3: TGTGCCAGTAGTGTCAGACGTTTATACACCTTC.